Listed below are T cell receptor beta chains from one sample, sequenced in a study of T cells after yellow fever vaccination. TCRdb re-called the 5' RACE reads through MiXCR, storing one row per CDR3 protein. The sample lists a few hundred thousand distinct CDR3 sequences, roughly 4% occurring once. Sequences were derived from PBMCs, sampled on the day of the yellow fever booster vaccination. The receptors come from a man aged 18 to 35 who received the YFV17D yellow fever vaccine. Each CDR3 is given without its conserved first and last residue.

cdr3_aa | v_call
ASSLSGGAGYEQY | TRBV7-2
SARDGVASTDTQY | TRBV20-1
SAQMTGMGNQPQH | TRBV20-1
ASSQAQNSFSDTQY | TRBV4-3
ASSLAPGEQF | TRBV5-4
ASRDRGRVETQY | TRBV12-3/TRBV12-4
ASSYSRGEQNTEAF | TRBV6-2/TRBV6-3
ASSPSGTNEKLF | TRBV12-3/TRBV12-4
ASGQGSGNTIY | TRBV5-1
SADEDYGYT | TRBV29-1
ASSSRQFFSGNTIY | TRBV5-6
ASSPSEGAKNIQY | TRBV7-3
ASSSGASGWDTQY | TRBV9
ASSQDTSGAYNEQF | TRBV4-1
ASSLSPFAQPQH | TRBV5-1
SVEDGGESSYEQY | TRBV29-1
ASGISPDTQY | TRBV12-5
ASSQARGWTEAF | TRBV3-1
ASSLGDRGLYNEQF | TRBV5-1
ASGGSQPQH | TRBV2
ASIGDRSYEQY | TRBV5-1
ASSLGWGNIQY | TRBV5-1
ATSDLGTSDEQF | TRBV24-1
ASSPAGNHNEQF | TRBV6-2/TRBV6-3